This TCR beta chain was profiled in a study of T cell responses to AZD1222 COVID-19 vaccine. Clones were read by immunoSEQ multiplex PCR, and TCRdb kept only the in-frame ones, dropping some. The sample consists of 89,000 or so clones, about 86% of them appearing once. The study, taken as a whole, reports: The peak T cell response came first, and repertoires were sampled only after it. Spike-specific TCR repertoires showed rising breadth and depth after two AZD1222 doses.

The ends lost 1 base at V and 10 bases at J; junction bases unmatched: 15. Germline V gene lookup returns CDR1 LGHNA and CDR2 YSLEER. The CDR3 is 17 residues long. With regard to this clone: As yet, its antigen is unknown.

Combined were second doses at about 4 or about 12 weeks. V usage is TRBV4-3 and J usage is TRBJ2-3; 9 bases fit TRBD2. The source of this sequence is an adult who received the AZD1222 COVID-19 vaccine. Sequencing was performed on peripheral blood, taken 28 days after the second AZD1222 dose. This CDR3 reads CASSQAPGGGGRVAQYF. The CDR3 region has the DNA TGCGCCAGCAGCCAAGCCCCCGGCGGGGGGGGAAGGGTTGCGCAGTATTTT.